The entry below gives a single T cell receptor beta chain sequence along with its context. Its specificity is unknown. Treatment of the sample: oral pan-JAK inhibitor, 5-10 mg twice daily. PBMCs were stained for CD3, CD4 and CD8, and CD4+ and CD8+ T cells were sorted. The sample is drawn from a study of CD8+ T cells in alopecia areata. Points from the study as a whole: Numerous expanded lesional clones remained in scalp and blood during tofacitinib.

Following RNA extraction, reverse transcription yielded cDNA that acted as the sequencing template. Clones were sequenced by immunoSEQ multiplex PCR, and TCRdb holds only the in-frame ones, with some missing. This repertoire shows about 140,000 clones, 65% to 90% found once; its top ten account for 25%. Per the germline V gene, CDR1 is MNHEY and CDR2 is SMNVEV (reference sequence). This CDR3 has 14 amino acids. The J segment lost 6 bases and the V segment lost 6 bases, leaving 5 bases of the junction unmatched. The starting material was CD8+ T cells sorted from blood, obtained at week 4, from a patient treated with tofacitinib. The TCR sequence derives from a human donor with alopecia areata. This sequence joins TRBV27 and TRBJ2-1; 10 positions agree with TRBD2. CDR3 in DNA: TGTGCCAGCAGAGCGGGGGGGCAAGCCAATGAGCAGTTCTTC. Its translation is CASRAGGQANEQFF.